The next 30 T cell receptor beta chains were all read from a single sample in a study of T cells after yellow fever vaccination. Each CDR3 protein gets one entry after TCRdb re-called the 5' RACE reads with MiXCR. The sample lists under 300,000 distinct CDR3 sequences, 6.5% to 7.5% occurring once. The starting material was CD4+ T cells sorted from PBMCs, obtained on the day of the yellow fever booster vaccination. The receptors originated from a man aged 30 to 39 who received the YFV17D yellow fever vaccine.

This clonotype was seen ten or more times. The chain employs TRBV12-3 or TRBV12-4 and TRBJ2-3; 9 nucleotides line up with TRBD2. The CDR3 runs to 14 residues. V shed 4 bases, J shed 5 bases, and the junction held 4 bases outside the gene matches. The CDR3 DNA follows: TGTGCCAGCAGTTCGTTAGCGGGAGTAGATACGCAGTATTTT. Its protein is CASSSLAGVDTQYF.

This clonotype showed up just a few times. The chain recombines TRBV20-1 with TRBJ2-7; unclear D gene. Trimming pared 2 bases from V and 4 bases from J, leaving 9 bases between. The germline CDR1 and CDR2 sequences are DFQATT and SNEGSKA (reference sequence). This CDR3 has 12 amino acids. The CDR3 region is CSARSNFYEQYF. In DNA, the CDR3 is TGCAGTGCTAGATCGAATTTTTACGAGCAGTACTTC.

DNA of the CDR3: TGTGCCACCAGGTCGAGCGGGCTTATCTCCGGGGAGCTGTTTTTT. The encoded protein is CATRSSGLISGELFF. The chain combines TRBV15 with TRBJ2-2; tentative D call: TRBD2 (6 bases). Trimming shortened V by 6 bases and J by 6 bases, and 17 bases separated the two germline ends. CDR3 length equals 15 residues. Germline V gene lookup returns CDR1 LNHNV and CDR2 YYDKDF (reference sequence).

A few counts support this clonotype. This chain joins TRBV5-6 and TRBJ1-3, with D hard to call. Trimming shortened V by 1 base and J by 1 base, and 12 bases separated the two germline ends. CDR3 length: 16 amino acids. Germline V lookup: CDR1 SGHDT, CDR2 YYEEEE. CDR3 sequence reads: CASSLSHLRSGNTIYF. Here the CDR3 DNA reads TGTGCCAGCAGCTTGTCACATCTTCGGTCTGGAAACACCATATATTTT.

About this clonotype itself: A read error may be the cause here, since a much bigger clone is one base away. CDR3 sequence (DNA): TGTGCCAGCACCCCGCTACTGACCGGGGAGCTGTTTTTT. It yields the protein CASTPLLTGELFF. The V and J genes are TRBV12-3 or TRBV12-4 and TRBJ2-2; D remains unclear. The CDR3 has 13 amino acids. V was pared by 7 bases and J by 5 bases, with 11 bases between.

The sample holds a few counts of this clonotype. V and J are TRBV7-2 and TRBJ2-1; 9 nucleotides align to TRBD2. Looked up from germline, CDR1 is SGHTA and CDR2 is FQGNSA. This CDR3 has 15 amino acids. V was pared by 5 bases and J by 4 bases, with 6 bases of the junction left unmatched. CDR3 DNA sequence: TGTGCCAGCAGCCCTAGCGGGACAAGATACAATGAGCAGTTCTTC. Translating it yields CASSPSGTRYNEQFF.

The rearrangement links TRBV20-1 to TRBJ2-1, with 14 bases matching TRBD2. CDR1 DFQATT and CDR2 SNEGSKA come from the germline V gene (reference sequence). The J segment lost 7 bases and the V segment lost 5 bases, leaving 7 bases of the junction unmatched. This CDR3 is 15 amino acids long. In DNA form, the CDR3 reads TGCAGTGCTTCGATGACTAGCGGGAGGGGAAATGAGCAGTTCTTC. Translation: CSASMTSGRGNEQFF.

This clonotype was found many times. This chain uses TRBV29-1 with TRBJ1-1, with D hard to call. Trimming stripped 1 base from V and 10 bases from J, with 10 bases between. CDR3 length: 11 amino acids. Germline CDR1 is SQVTM and CDR2 is ANQGSEA. The CDR3 loop is CSVEVKAAAFF. CDR3 sequence (DNA): TGCAGCGTTGAAGTTAAGGCCGCAGCTTTCTTT.

The chain links TRBV9 to TRBJ2-2; D is perhaps TRBD2 (6 bases). V was trimmed by 3 bases and J by 2 bases, leaving 17 bases between them. CDR1 is SGDLS, CDR2 YYNGEE, per germline. The length of the CDR3 is 17 residues. CDR3 sequence reads: CASSGRRATANTGELFF. CDR3 in DNA: TGTGCCAGCAGCGGTAGGAGGGCAACCGCAAACACCGGGGAGCTGTTTTTT.

This clonotype has at least ten counts. The chain uses TRBV7-9 and TRBJ1-6; D gene ambiguous. The CDR3 is made up of 14 amino acids. The V gene's germline CDR1 is SEHNR and CDR2 FQNEAQ (reference sequence). V shed 1 base and J shed 7 bases, with 8 bases lying between them. CDR3 nucleotides: TGTGCCAGCAGCTTAGGCCAGCTAAATTCACCCCTCCACTTT. It translates to CASSLGQLNSPLHF. Supplemented by reference TRBV7-9 and TRBJ1-6, the full variable domain reads DTGVSQNPRHKITKRGQNVTFRCDPISEHNRLYWYRQTLGQGPEFLTYFQNEAQLEKSRLLSDRFSAERPKGSFSTLEIQRTEQGDSAMYLCASSLGQLNSPLHFGNGTRLTVT.

The table lists this clonotype with a few counts. The chain uses TRBV6-1 and TRBJ2-1; 14 positions match TRBD2. CDR3 size: 19 residues. The V gene end was trimmed by 6 bases and the J gene end by 0 bases; junction bases not matched to a gene: 10. Looked up from germline, CDR1 is MNHNS and CDR2 is SASEGT. CDR3 residues: CASSAGTSGSQSSYNEQFF. The CDR3 bases are TGTGCCAGCAGCGCCGGGACTAGCGGGAGTCAGAGCTCCTACAATGAGCAGTTCTTC.

The chain combines TRBV19 with TRBJ1-1; 7 nucleotides line up with TRBD1. Per the germline V gene, CDR1 is LNHDA and CDR2 is SQIVND (reference sequence). The CDR3 loop spans 15 amino acids. With V trimmed by 3 bases and J by 1 base, 5 bases remained unmatched. As DNA, the CDR3 is TGTGCCAGTAGTATGACCGGGGACAGGAACACTGAAGCTTTCTTT. Its protein is CASSMTGDRNTEAFF. Using reference TRBV19 and TRBJ1-1 for the parts outside the CDR3, the full variable domain is DGGITQSPKYLFRKEGQNVTLSCEQNLNHDAMYWYRQDPGQGLRLIYYSQIVNDFQKGDIAEGYSVSREKKESFPLTVTSAQKNPTAFYLCASSMTGDRNTEAFFGQGTRLTVV.

This chain joins TRBV29-1 and TRBJ1-2; 9 positions agree with TRBD1. Germline values: CDR1 SQVTM, CDR2 ANQGSEA. V lost 5 bases to trimming and J lost 6 bases; unmatched junction nucleotides: 7. This CDR3 region has 13 residues. CDR3 in DNA: TGCAGCGTTCACAGGGGGCTAGAGAATGGCTACACCTTC. Encoded protein: CSVHRGLENGYTF.

The chain has TRBV6-5 and TRBJ1-1; D uncertain. The germline CDR1 and CDR2 sequences are MNHEY and SVGAGI. V was trimmed by 0 bases and J by 4 bases, leaving 12 bases between them. This CDR3 spans 15 amino acids. DNA of the CDR3: TGTGCCAGCAGTTACTCGGGTTTGGCAGGCACTGAAGCTTTCTTT. Protein product: CASSYSGLAGTEAFF.

This clonotype was seen at least ten times. J is TRBJ1-5 and V is TRBV6-5, with no clear D. Germline lookup yields CDR1 MNHEY and CDR2 SVGAGI. Trimming took 5 bases from V and 5 from J, leaving 10 bases between them. This CDR3 comprises 13 residues. DNA for the CDR3: TGTGCCAGCAGTACTCGGGGAGATCAGCCCCAGCATTTT. This translates into CASSTRGDQPQHF.

This clonotype has more than one count but fewer than ten. This chain joins TRBV12-5 and TRBJ1-1; possible D gene TRBD1, 5 bases. Germline V gene data show CDR1 as LGHNT and CDR2 as FRNRAP. CDR3 length equals 14 residues. Trimming removed 2 bases at V and 6 bases at J, with 13 bases between. The CDR3, as DNA: TGTGCTAGTGGTTTGAGGGGAGGAAGCGCTGAAGCTTTCTTT. Protein sequence: CASGLRGGSAEAFF.

This clonotype occurred a few times. V usage is TRBV7-6 and J usage is TRBJ2-2; D perhaps matches TRBD1 (6 bases). The V gene lost 3 bases and the J gene lost 4 bases, with 18 bases spanning the gap. The CDR3 is 17 residues long. Germline CDR1 reads SGHVS; CDR2 reads FNYEAQ. CDR3 DNA sequence: TGTGCCAGCAGCTTCGCGGAAGGGGGACCCACCACCGGGGAGCTGTTTTTT. It encodes CASSFAEGGPTTGELFF.

Many counts were recorded for this clonotype. As DNA, the CDR3 is TGCAGTGCTAGTTGGGACAACAATCAGCCCCAGCATTTT. It codes for CSASWDNNQPQHF. The chain is built from TRBV20-1 and TRBJ1-5, with D possibly TRBD1 on 6 matching bases. With 3 bases removed from V and 3 bases from J, the gap between germline ends came to 9 bases. This CDR3 contains 13 residues. Germline V gene lookup returns CDR1 DFQATT and CDR2 SNEGSKA (reference sequence).

This clonotype was counted many times. The chain recombines TRBV7-2 with TRBJ2-1; 8 nucleotides line up with TRBD1. The germline gives CDR1 SGHTA, CDR2 FQGNSA. The junction had 8 bases not matched to a gene; V was cut back by 5 bases and J by 8 bases. The CDR3 has 14 amino acids. CDR3 amino acids: CASSSQGAGDEQFF. CDR3 DNA sequence: TGTGCCAGCAGCAGTCAGGGGGCAGGTGATGAGCAGTTCTTC.

This clonotype was counted many times. The V gene is TRBV20-1, the J gene TRBJ2-5, with a weak D call TRBD2 (5 bases). This CDR3 comprises 12 residues. V gave up 4 bases and J gave up 5 bases, with 11 bases separating them. Per germline, CDR1 DFQATT and CDR2 SNEGSKA (reference sequence). The DNA of the CDR3 is TGCAGTGCTACAGACTACCCCGAGACCCAGTACTTC. Residues: CSATDYPETQYF.

This clonotype was seen repeatedly, ten times or more. This chain links TRBV20-1 with TRBJ2-7; a possible D gene is TRBD2 (6 bases). Between the trimmed V and J ends, which lost 7 bases and 2 bases, there was a span of 12 bases. Germline V CDR1 and CDR2: DFQATT, SNEGSKA (reference sequence). The CDR3 is 12 amino acids. DNA for the CDR3: TGCAGTGGGACGGGGGAAACCTACGAGCAGTACTTC. It translates to CSGTGETYEQYF.

The chain is built from TRBV19 and TRBJ1-5; 9 bases align to TRBD1. The CDR3 has 15 amino acids. Per germline, CDR1 LNHDA and CDR2 SQIVND (reference sequence). After removal of 5 bases from V and 3 bases from J, the junction contained 5 bases not matched to a gene. The CDR3 loop is CASSSDRGSNQPQHF. As DNA, the CDR3 is TGTGCCAGTAGTTCGGACAGGGGCTCCAATCAGCCCCAGCATTTT.

The sample holds many counts of this clonotype. The chain has TRBV7-2 and TRBJ2-1; D could derive from TRBD1 or TRBD2 (5 bases each). V was shortened by 0 bases and J by 5 bases, with 17 bases between the two germline ends. Looked up from germline, CDR1 is SGHTA and CDR2 is FQGNSA. The CDR3 is 17 amino acids. CDR3 sequence reads: CASSLAAVSWDHNEQFF. Written as DNA, the CDR3 is TGTGCCAGCAGCTTAGCGGCGGTCTCCTGGGACCACAATGAGCAGTTCTTC.

This clonotype was recorded at least ten times. V is TRBV5-1 and J is TRBJ2-7, with D possibly being TRBD2 (6 bases). The germline gives CDR1 SGHRS, CDR2 YFSETQ. This CDR3 spans 14 amino acids. V was trimmed by 0 bases and J by 0 bases, leaving 7 bases between them. The CDR3 here is CASSLGLDSYEQYF. DNA of the CDR3: TGCGCCAGCAGCTTGGGACTAGACTCCTACGAGCAGTACTTC.

This clonotype was counted a few times. The chain is built from TRBV24-1 and TRBJ2-5; 11 bases align to TRBD1. The germline V gene has CDR1 KGHDR and CDR2 SFDVKD. This CDR3 is 16 amino acids long. V was clipped by 4 bases and J by 5 bases; unmatched bases: 8. CDR3 protein: CATSDSGQGAGETQYF. CDR3 sequence (DNA): TGTGCCACCAGTGACTCCGGACAGGGGGCGGGTGAGACCCAGTACTTC.

This clonotype has a handful of counts. V is TRBV7-2 and J is TRBJ1-4; no clear D gene. V lost 2 bases, J lost 8 bases, and 12 bases lay in between. Germline CDR1 and CDR2: SGHTA and FQGNSA. The CDR3 covers 14 residues. CDR3 region: CASSLNGLGEKLFF. As DNA, the CDR3 is TGTGCCAGCAGCTTAAACGGGTTGGGCGAAAAACTGTTTTTT.

In this sample, this clonotype turned up a few times. The gene calls are TRBV7-9 and TRBJ2-7; D tentatively fits TRBD1 or TRBD2 (5 bases each). The CDR3 sequence is 15 residues long. Trimming took off 5 bases at V and 5 bases at J, with 19 bases between the two ends. CDR1 SEHNR and CDR2 FQNEAQ come from the germline V gene (reference sequence). CDR3 in amino acids: CASSAPGPLRNEQYF. In nucleotides, the CDR3 is TGTGCCAGCAGCGCACCGGGACCGCTCCGGAACGAGCAGTACTTC.

This clonotype has a count of ten or more. The chain uses TRBV30 and TRBJ2-1, with 8 bases that match TRBD2. The CDR3 runs to 16 residues. CDR1 and CDR2 (germline): GTSNPN, SVGIG (reference sequence). Trimming at V came to 2 bases and at J to 4 bases, leaving 10 bases not matched to a gene. CDR3 residues: CAWSPHQSGSYNEQFF. The DNA for the CDR3 is TGTGCCTGGAGTCCCCACCAGAGCGGGAGTTACAATGAGCAGTTCTTC.

This clonotype came up many times. The chain carries TRBV10-3 and TRBJ2-7; TRBD2 is a possible D gene (6 bases). Trimming removed 2 bases at V and 4 bases at J, with 12 bases between. CDR1 and CDR2 from the germline V gene are ENHRY and SYGVKD. This CDR3 comprises 14 residues. CDR3 sequence (DNA): TGTGCCATCAGTGAGATAGCGGAGGTTTACGAGCAGTACTTC. This translates into CAISEIAEVYEQYF.

The rearrangement links TRBV29-1 to TRBJ2-6; possible D gene TRBD1, 6 bases. The germline V gene encodes CDR1 SQVTM and CDR2 ANQGSEA. This CDR3 region has 18 residues. V was shortened by 6 bases and J by 0 bases, with 21 bases between the two germline ends. CDR3 DNA: TGCAGCGTCGGCTTTCGGACAGCTGGAGTCTCTGGGGCCAACGTCCTGACTTTC. It encodes CSVGFRTAGVSGANVLTF.